The 23 T cell receptor beta chains below come from one sample, sequenced in a study of human CD8 memory T cell subsets. A UMI-labeled 5' RACE approach was the method that produced the TCR beta libraries. TCRdb independently ran MiXCR on the 5' RACE reads; one entry per CDR3 protein. Altogether over 7,000 distinct CDR3 sequences are present, under 4% being singletons, with the ten largest covering about 38%. What was sequenced was CD8+ T cells from PBMCs. All receptors derive from a human donor in good health.

This clonotype was detected ten times or more. This sequence joins TRBV6-2 or TRBV6-3 and TRBJ1-1, with D uncertain. V was cut by 7 bases and J by 6 bases, with 12 bases left in between. The CDR3 runs 12 residues. Germline V lookup: CDR1 MNHEY, CDR2 SVGEGT. As DNA, the CDR3 is TGTGCCAGCACCGCCGATTTGGCTGAAGCTTTCTTT. It encodes CASTADLAEAFF.

Ten or more counts support this clonotype. The chain recombines TRBV6-5 with TRBJ2-7, with D perhaps assigned TRBD1 or TRBD2 (5 bases each). CDR3 length: 15 amino acids. The germline V gene encodes CDR1 MNHEY and CDR2 SVGAGI. V gave up 0 bases and J gave up 6 bases, with 15 bases separating them. CDR3 residues: CASSYSGQGEGEQYF. The CDR3 region has the DNA TGTGCCAGCAGTTACTCTGGGCAGGGAGAAGGCGAGCAGTACTTC.

At least ten counts were recorded for this clonotype. Written as DNA, the CDR3 is TGTGCCAGCAGCAAGGACAGGGGACATGAGCAGTTCTTC. It is translated as CASSKDRGHEQFF. The chain employs TRBV7-9 and TRBJ2-1; TRBD1 matches at 9 bases. CDR1 and CDR2 (germline): SEHNR, FQNEAQ (reference sequence). Losses at the gene ends were 5 bases for V and 8 bases for J; bases not matched to a gene: 4. This CDR3 is 13 amino acids long. Combining the CDR3 with reference TRBV7-9 and TRBJ2-1 gives the whole variable domain DTGVSQNPRHKITKRGQNVTFRCDPISEHNRLYWYRQTLGQGPEFLTYFQNEAQLEKSRLLSDRFSAERPKGSFSTLEIQRTEQGDSAMYLCASSKDRGHEQFFGPGTRLTVL.

This clonotype is labeled medium-sized. The CDR3 DNA follows: TGTGCCAGCAGTTCGCCCCGCTCCGCCCCCACCTATGGCTACACCTTC. Encoded protein: CASSSPRSAPTYGYTF. The chain has TRBV28 and TRBJ1-2; D ambiguous. In germline, CDR1 is MDHEN, CDR2 SYDVKM. The CDR3 loop spans 16 amino acids. V was shortened by 4 bases and J by 4 bases, with 19 bases between the two germline ends.

This clonotype is deemed medium-sized. The rearrangement links TRBV19 to TRBJ2-1; 14 bases are a match to TRBD2. The CDR3 spans 14 residues. Germline assignment: CDR1 LNHDA and CDR2 SQIVND (reference sequence). With V trimmed by 9 bases and J by 7 bases, 5 bases remained unmatched. The CDR3 region is CASKTSGRANEQFF. In DNA, the CDR3 is TGTGCCAGCAAGACTAGCGGGAGGGCAAATGAGCAGTTCTTC.

By sample share, this clonotype is large. J is TRBJ1-1 and V is TRBV28, with a tentative D call TRBD1 (5 bases). Trimming took off 9 bases at V and 4 bases at J, with 21 bases between the two ends. The CDR3 consists of 15 residues. Germline CDR1 reads MDHEN; CDR2 reads SYDVKM. The CDR3 loop reads CARSNSRVKGTEAFF. In nucleotides, the CDR3 is TGTGCCAGATCCAATAGCAGGGTCAAGGGCACTGAAGCTTTCTTT.

By frequency in the sample, this clonotype is large. The CDR3 sequence is CASSLEATGYNEQFF. Here the CDR3 DNA reads TGTGCCAGCAGCTTAGAAGCGACAGGGTACAATGAGCAGTTCTTC. This chain links TRBV7-9 with TRBJ2-1; TRBD1 agrees at 7 bases. Germline loops: CDR1 SEHNR, CDR2 FQNEAQ (reference sequence). The CDR3 consists of 15 residues. V lost 1 base and J lost 4; bases outside the gene matches: 4.

This chain joins TRBV12-3 or TRBV12-4 and TRBJ2-7, with D unresolved. CDR3 size: 14 residues. Between the trimmed V and J ends, which lost 5 bases and 3 bases, there was a span of 14 bases. This chain's CDR3 is CASSRDPGDYEQYF. The DNA of the CDR3 is TGTGCCAGCAGTCGCGATCCCGGAGACTACGAGCAGTACTTC.

This clonotype was found many times. The chain uses TRBV13 and TRBJ1-1; 7 nucleotides agree with TRBD1. The CDR3 consists of 14 residues. Germline values: CDR1 PRHDT, CDR2 FYEKMQ (reference sequence). Germline trimming cut 5 bases from V and 2 bases from J; bases unmatched to any gene: 5. CDR3 sequence: CASSPQGGNTEAFF. CDR3 sequence (DNA): TGTGCCAGCAGCCCTCAGGGGGGTAACACTGAAGCTTTCTTT.

J is TRBJ1-1 and V is TRBV4-1; 7 nucleotides agree with TRBD1. CDR1 MGHRA and CDR2 YSYEKL come from the germline V gene. V was clipped by 0 bases and J by 4 bases; unmatched bases: 8. This CDR3 contains 16 residues. Here the CDR3 reads CASSQDPRGGVTEAFF. CDR3 in DNA: TGCGCCAGCAGCCAAGATCCGCGAGGGGGCGTCACTGAAGCTTTCTTT.

This clonotype is labeled as medium-sized. The chain combines TRBV6-2 or TRBV6-3 with TRBJ2-2; D unclear. Per germline, CDR1 MNHEY and CDR2 SVGEGT. Trimming took 3 bases from V and 2 from J, leaving 7 bases between them. The CDR3 spans 14 residues. The CDR3 DNA is TGTGCCAGCAGTTATGAGACCAACACCGGGGAGCTGTTTTTT. Encoded protein: CASSYETNTGELFF.

This clonotype was counted ten times or more. The V and J genes are TRBV10-2 and TRBJ1-1; 7 bases fit TRBD1. The CDR3 contains 12 residues. The germline V gene encodes CDR1 WSHSY and CDR2 SAAADI. Trimming cost V 8 bases and J 5 bases; bases outside gene matches: 5. The CDR3 region has the DNA TGCGCCAGCCAGACAGGGCGTACTGAAGCTTTCTTT. Its protein is CASQTGRTEAFF.

This clonotype was counted many times. The V call is TRBV29-1, the J call TRBJ1-1, with 8 bases fitting TRBD1. Trimming at V came to 6 bases and at J to 1 base, leaving 10 bases not matched to a gene. The CDR3 spans 15 residues. Germline assignment: CDR1 SQVTM and CDR2 ANQGSEA. CDR3 sequence: CSVMSGQGKNTEAFF. The CDR3 nucleotides read TGCAGCGTCATGTCTGGACAGGGCAAGAACACTGAAGCTTTCTTT.

This clonotype was seen repeatedly, ten times or more. The J gene is TRBJ2-7, the V gene TRBV2; no definite D call. Trimming cost V 10 bases and J 4 bases, with 14 bases left between them. Germline loops: CDR1 SNHLY, CDR2 FYNNEI. This CDR3 has 12 amino acids. The DNA of the CDR3 is TGTGCCACAAAGCTGGACGGGTACGAGCAGTACTTC. It is translated as CATKLDGYEQYF.

This clonotype was counted at least ten times. The chain recombines TRBV28 with TRBJ2-7; TRBD2 aligns across 8 bases. CDR3 length: 15 residues. The V gene's germline CDR1 is MDHEN and CDR2 SYDVKM. J lost 3 bases, V lost 6 bases, and 10 bases had no gene match. The CDR3 here is CASRRTSGRNYEQYF. DNA for the CDR3: TGTGCCAGCAGAAGAACCAGCGGGAGAAACTACGAGCAGTACTTC.

This clonotype was picked up many times. The CDR3 reads CASSLTGSHQPQHF. CDR3 DNA sequence: TGTGCCAGCAGCTTAACAGGGAGCCATCAGCCCCAGCATTTT. This rearrangement joins TRBV7-8 to TRBJ1-5, with a tentative D call TRBD1 (6 bases). The length of the CDR3 is 14 residues. V lost 2 bases and J 5 bases, leaving 10 bases between the germline ends. Germline values: CDR1 SGHVS, CDR2 FQNEAQ.

The chain has TRBV3-1 and TRBJ2-3; D possibly uses TRBD1 or TRBD2 (5 bases each). Trimming cost V 0 bases and J 2 bases, with 9 bases left between them. This CDR3 has 15 amino acids. Germline V gives CDR1 LGHDT, CDR2 YNNKEL (reference sequence). The CDR3 loop is CASSQEWGFTDTQYF. The CDR3 DNA follows: TGTGCCAGCAGCCAAGAATGGGGGTTCACAGATACGCAGTATTTT.

This clonotype was recorded a few times. This sequence joins TRBV4-1 and TRBJ2-1; 12 bases agree with TRBD2. Germline CDR1 reads MGHRA; CDR2 reads YSYEKL. With V trimmed by 3 bases and J by 8 bases, 8 bases remained unmatched. CDR3 length equals 16 residues. DNA of the CDR3: TGCGCCAGCAGCCAGGCCACTAGCGGGAGGCGGCATGAGCAGTTCTTC. Translating it yields CASSQATSGRRHEQFF.

This clonotype was detected many times. This chain uses TRBV28 with TRBJ2-7; 7 bases match TRBD1. V trimming: 7 bases; J trimming: 4 bases; junction bases outside the gene matches: 7. Germline CDR1 and CDR2: MDHEN and SYDVKM. The CDR3 runs to 13 residues. As DNA, the CDR3 is TGTGCCAGCATGGACAGGTTCAGGTACGAGCAGTACTTC. It encodes CASMDRFRYEQYF.

This clonotype was observed at least ten times. The gene calls are TRBV7-9 and TRBJ1-1; D remains unclear. V dropped 3 bases and J dropped 3 bases, with 20 bases sitting between them. Germline CDR1 reads SEHNR; CDR2 reads FQNEAQ (reference sequence). The CDR3 has 17 amino acids. CDR3 region: CASSFSLGISEDTEAFF. CDR3 DNA: TGTGCCAGCAGCTTTTCCCTGGGAATTTCCGAGGACACTGAAGCTTTCTTT.

This clonotype was seen many times. The J gene is TRBJ2-7, the V gene TRBV27; TRBD2 might be the D (5 bases). V was cut by 6 bases and J by 0 bases, with 12 bases left in between. The CDR3 is made up of 14 amino acids. Germline V gene sequence: CDR1 MNHEY, CDR2 SMNVEV (reference sequence). The CDR3 DNA follows: TGTGCCAGCAGGCCGCTAGGGAGCTCCTACGAGCAGTACTTC. Translating gives CASRPLGSSYEQYF.

By sample share, this clonotype is medium-sized (0.01 to 0.1%). The V gene is TRBV28, the J gene TRBJ1-1, with 7 bases identical to TRBD1. There are 14 residues in the CDR3. V lost 5 bases and J lost 6; bases outside the gene matches: 9. The germline gives CDR1 MDHEN, CDR2 SYDVKM. The CDR3 coding sequence is TGTGCCAGCAGTGGAAACAGGGGTCAGGCTGAAGCTTTCTTT. Residues: CASSGNRGQAEAFF.

Ten or more counts support this clonotype. The V and J genes are TRBV7-2 and TRBJ2-5; possible D gene TRBD1, 6 bases. The CDR3 has 15 residues. The V gene lost 2 bases and the J gene lost 5 bases, with 15 bases spanning the gap. CDR1 and CDR2 from the germline V gene are SGHTA and FQGNSA. CDR3 protein: CASSLYISTGETQYF. Here the CDR3 DNA reads TGTGCCAGCAGCTTATACATTTCGACAGGCGAGACCCAGTACTTC.